This entry lists 32 T cell receptor delta chains sequenced from one sample in a study of Vδ1+ human thymocytes. RNA was extracted from the cells and then reverse transcribed. The CDR3 regions were amplified by multiplex PCR from V-gene primers to a constant-region primer. TCRdb re-called the multiplex PCR reads with CATT. This table holds about 75,000 delta-chain clones, around 34% found once. Study-wide results and limits: Highly polyclonal TRG and TRD repertoires with Gaussian CDR3 length distributions appeared in thymus.

These receptors' targets are unknown. Sequenced input: Vdelta1+ gamma-delta thymocytes from the thymus. The subset is: FACS-sorted CD3+ TCRalphabeta- TCRVdelta1+ TCRVdelta2- thymocytes. These receptors were taken from a boy younger than two who had congenital heart surgery.

This chain uses TRDV1 with TRDJ1; 9 bases are a match to TRDD2. The CDR3 contains 22 residues. Germline loops: CDR1 TSWWSYY, CDR2 QGS. The V gene end was trimmed by 5 bases and the J gene end by 0 bases; junction bases not matched to a gene: 25. The CDR3 here is CALGSTPSYVGDWIRHTDKLIF. For the CDR3, the DNA is TGTGCTCTTGGGTCTACCCCTTCCTACGTCGGGGATTGGATTAGGCACACCGATAAACTCATCTTT.

In this sample, this clone turned up a few times. The rearrangement joins TRDV1 to TRDJ1, with D perhaps TRDD3 (6 bases). The germline CDR1 and CDR2 sequences are TSWWSYY and QGS. This CDR3 is 19 amino acids long. Between the trimmed V and J ends, which lost 2 bases and 6 bases, there was a span of 28 bases. CDR3 protein: CALGEFGDTGWALTNKLIF. CDR3 coding DNA: TGTGCTCTTGGGGAATTTGGCGATACGGGCTGGGCTTTAACCAATAAACTCATCTTT.

The rearrangement uses TRDV1 and TRDJ1; D may be TRDD3 (5 bases). The germline gives CDR1 TSWWSYY, CDR2 QGS. Trimming pared 2 bases from V and 0 bases from J, leaving 28 bases between. The CDR3 consists of 21 residues. The CDR3 loop is CALGESIWAGTDPMYTDKLIF. The CDR3 bases are TGTGCTCTTGGGGAATCAATTTGGGCGGGGACCGATCCGATGTACACCGATAAACTCATCTTT.

The rearrangement joins TRDV1 to TRDJ1, with D tentatively TRDD2 (5 bases). The germline V gene encodes CDR1 TSWWSYY and CDR2 QGS. Trimming pared 2 bases from V and 4 bases from J, leaving 14 bases between. The CDR3 has 15 amino acids. The CDR3 DNA reads TGTGCTCTTGGGGAATCCCCACCCTACGGCGATAAACTCATCTTT. Amino acids: CALGESPPYGDKLIF.

This clone was counted only a few times. The germline gene is not matched at one end of the junction; a read error may be the cause. The chain recombines TRDV1 with TRDJ1; the D gene is possibly TRDD3 (6 bases). CDR3 size: 15 residues. The germline CDR1 and CDR2 sequences are TSWWSYY and QGS. Here the CDR3 DNA reads TGTGCTCTGGGGGAACCCCAATTCGACACCGATAAACTCATCTTT. This encodes CALGEPQFDTDKLIF.

This chain uses TRDV1 with TRDJ1; D is perhaps TRDD3 (6 bases). The CDR3 covers 19 residues. V dropped 1 base and J dropped 0 bases, with 21 bases sitting between them. The V gene's germline CDR1 is TSWWSYY and CDR2 QGS. The CDR3 is CALGEPPVPSGGHTDKLIF. CDR3 in DNA: TGTGCTCTTGGGGAACCACCGGTTCCCTCCGGGGGACACACCGATAAACTCATCTTT.

A remark on this clone: A much larger clone is a single base away; this may be a read error. The chain uses TRDV1 and TRDJ1; perhaps TRDD3 as D (5 bases). V was cut by 0 bases and J by 0 bases, with 26 bases left in between. CDR3 size: 21 residues. Germline CDR1 is TSWWSYY and CDR2 is QGS. The CDR3 loop is CALGELQTHLRRGVDTDKLIF. Here the CDR3 DNA reads TGTGCTCTTGGGGAACTCCAGACCCATCTACGCCGGGGGGTCGACACCGATAAACTCATCTTT.

The chain couples TRDV1 to TRDJ1; maybe TRDD3 (5 bases). The CDR3 consists of 21 residues. CDR1 is TSWWSYY, CDR2 QGS, per germline. The V and J ends lost 1 base and 3 bases respectively, with 30 bases between them. In nucleotides, the CDR3 is TGTGCTCTTGGGGAACCAATTCCCGCCATGGGGACACGAACTCGGCCCGATAAACTCATCTTT. The encoded protein is CALGEPIPAMGTRTRPDKLIF.

The genes are TRDV1 and TRDJ1; 11 bases are a match to TRDD3. Germline V gives CDR1 TSWWSYY, CDR2 QGS. Losses at the gene ends were 9 bases for V and 1 base for J; bases not matched to a gene: 19. This CDR3 contains 19 residues. The DNA of the CDR3 is TGTGCTCTCCTTCCTTTCCGTCCTGGGGGATACTTGGGCACCGATAAACTCATCTTT. Encoded protein: CALLPFRPGGYLGTDKLIF.

Turning to this clone: Different DNA sequences within this sample yield the same CDR3. The chain is built from TRDV1 and TRDJ1; 13 nucleotides match TRDD3. The CDR3 covers 22 residues. In germline, CDR1 is TSWWSYY, CDR2 QGS. Trimming took 2 bases from V and 5 from J; bases not matched to a gene: 23. CDR3 DNA: TGTGCTCTTGGGGAAGGTGCGCCCTTGTCTTTCCTTACTGGGGGATACGCTGATAAACTCATCTTT. Translated, it gives CALGEGAPLSFLTGGYADKLIF.

The V and J genes are TRDV1 and TRDJ1, with 13 bases identical to TRDD3. The trim removed 0 bases at V and 0 bases at J, leaving 25 bases unmatched. Germline loops: CDR1 TSWWSYY, CDR2 QGS. This CDR3 has 25 amino acids. In DNA form, the CDR3 reads TGTGCTCTTGGGGAACTAGTAGGTCCTCCTACGAAAGACTGGGGGATACGCACGTACACCGATAAACTCATCTTT. It specifies CALGELVGPPTKDWGIRTYTDKLIF.

The rearrangement uses TRDV1 and TRDJ1, with a weak D call TRDD1 (5 bases). The germline gives CDR1 TSWWSYY, CDR2 QGS. This CDR3 is built from 17 residues. V dropped 0 bases and J dropped 1 base, with 15 bases sitting between them. This CDR3 reads CALGELKGNLCTDKLIF. As DNA, the CDR3 is TGTGCTCTTGGGGAACTAAAAGGAAATTTGTGCACCGATAAACTCATCTTT.

There are a few counts of this clone. This chain uses TRDV2 with TRDJ1; TRDD3 aligns across 11 bases. Germline lookup yields CDR1 GEAIGNYY and CDR2 EKD. Germline trimming cut 5 bases from V and 1 base from J; bases unmatched to any gene: 20. The CDR3 runs 20 residues. CDR3 protein: CACALGRTAGGYRSTDKLIF. The CDR3, as DNA: TGTGCCTGTGCCCTCGGGAGAACGGCTGGGGGATACAGGAGCACCGATAAACTCATCTTT.

V and J are TRDV1 and TRDJ1; 13 bases fit TRDD3. The ends lost 0 bases at V and 2 bases at J; junction bases unmatched: 21. Per the germline V gene, CDR1 is TSWWSYY and CDR2 is QGS. This CDR3 is 23 amino acids long. Here the CDR3 reads CALGELLGFPHVYWGIRTDKLIF. CDR3 nucleotides: TGTGCTCTTGGGGAACTATTGGGGTTTCCCCACGTCTACTGGGGGATACGGACCGATAAACTCATCTTT.

This clone showed up just a few times. This chain connects TRDV1 to TRDJ1; the match to TRDD3 covers 8 bases. V lost 1 base, J lost 0 bases, and 25 bases stayed unmatched. The CDR3 is 23 residues long. CDR1 and CDR2 from the germline V gene are TSWWSYY and QGS. CDR3 loop: CALGEPGLPPLAIGGSYTDKLIF. The CDR3 DNA is TGTGCTCTTGGGGAACCGGGCCTACCCCCATTGGCCATTGGGGGATCGTACACCGATAAACTCATCTTT.

This clone was observed a handful of times. This chain joins TRDV1 and TRDJ1, with 10 bases identical to TRDD3. Looked up from germline, CDR1 is TSWWSYY and CDR2 is QGS. With V trimmed by 4 bases and J by 3 bases, 17 bases remained unmatched. The CDR3 is 19 residues long. The CDR3 reads CALGVTPYWGMTVADKLIF. As DNA, the CDR3 is TGTGCTCTTGGGGTTACCCCGTACTGGGGGATGACGGTCGCCGATAAACTCATCTTT.

This rearrangement joins TRDV1 to TRDJ1; a weak D match, TRDD3 (7 bases). V was clipped by 4 bases and J by 0 bases, with 24 bases between them. Germline V gives CDR1 TSWWSYY, CDR2 QGS. The CDR3 covers 19 residues. Here the CDR3 reads CALGVTSSYWGLYTDKLIF. DNA of the CDR3: TGTGCTCTTGGGGTAACTTCGTCCTACTGGGGACTGTACACCGATAAACTCATCTTT.

The chain is built from TRDV1 and TRDJ1; D is ambiguous. This CDR3 is 16 amino acids long. The V end lost 0 bases, the J end lost 1 base, and 12 bases lay between the germline ends. CDR1 is TSWWSYY, CDR2 QGS, per germline. CDR3 protein: CALGELSALGTDKLIF. CDR3 nucleotides: TGTGCTCTTGGGGAACTTAGCGCGCTCGGCACCGATAAACTCATCTTT.

The chain links TRDV1 to TRDJ1, with 7 bases lining up with TRDD3. Looked up from germline, CDR1 is TSWWSYY and CDR2 is QGS. V lost 1 base to trimming and J lost 0 bases; unmatched junction nucleotides: 11. This CDR3 is 18 amino acids long. The CDR3 loop reads CALGEHGGGDEYTDKLIF. The DNA for the CDR3 is TGTGCTCTTGGGGAACATGGAGGGGGGGATGAGTACACCGATAAACTCATCTTT.

The chain links TRDV1 to TRDJ1; D ambiguous. Germline lookup yields CDR1 TSWWSYY and CDR2 QGS. The V gene lost 5 bases and the J gene lost 1 base, with 8 bases spanning the gap. This CDR3 is built from 13 residues. This CDR3 reads CALGILITDKLIF. CDR3 nucleotides: TGTGCTCTTGGGATACTCATCACCGATAAACTCATCTTT.

The rearrangement uses TRDV1 and TRDJ1; TRDD2 or TRDD3 may be the D gene (6 bases each). Germline CDR1 is TSWWSYY and CDR2 is QGS. Trimming left V 2 bases short and J 1 base short, with 20 bases between. This CDR3 is 18 amino acids long. CDR3 DNA: TGTGCTCTTGGGGAAAGATCCTTCCCGGTGGGGGTCACCGATAAACTCATCTTT. This translates into CALGERSFPVGVTDKLIF.

This rearrangement joins TRDV1 to TRDJ1; 7 bases map to TRDD2. Per the germline V gene, CDR1 is TSWWSYY and CDR2 is QGS. The CDR3 extends over 17 amino acids. The trim removed 1 base at V and 0 bases at J, leaving 8 bases unmatched. CDR3: CALGEPFLHQNTDKLIF. CDR3 bases: TGTGCTCTTGGGGAACCTTTCCTACACCAAAACACCGATAAACTCATCTTT.

Comment on this clone: At one end the junction does not follow the germline gene, possibly because of a read error. The rearrangement uses TRDV1 and TRDJ1; TRDD3 matches at 8 bases. This CDR3 has 18 amino acids. Germline V CDR1 and CDR2: TSWWSYY, QGS. The chain's CDR3 is CALADPSAGWGYTDKPIF. The CDR3 DNA sequence: TGTGCTCTTGCTGACCCTTCGGCGGGCTGGGGATACACCGATAAACCCATCTTT.

The V and J genes are TRDV1 and TRDJ1; 9 bases map to TRDD3. Looked up from germline, CDR1 is TSWWSYY and CDR2 is QGS. The trim removed 5 bases at V and 4 bases at J, leaving 32 bases unmatched. The CDR3 loop spans 23 amino acids. The CDR3 bases are TGTGCTCTTGGGTGGAACGGTTTAGCCTACGTTGTATTGGGGGATATGGGCGGCGATAAACTCATCTTT. Its translation: CALGWNGLAYVVLGDMGGDKLIF.

The chain recombines TRDV1 with TRDJ1, with TRDD3 matching over 10 bases. The CDR3 is 18 residues long. J was trimmed by 4 bases and V by 3 bases; bases with no gene match: 14. Germline V gene sequence: CDR1 TSWWSYY, CDR2 QGS. The CDR3 DNA sequence: TGTGCTCTTGGGGACCTCCGGACTACTGGGGGATCTTTCGATAAACTCATCTTT. It specifies CALGDLRTTGGSFDKLIF.

Notes on this clone: Mismatch with germline at one junction end may stem from a read error. This chain links TRDV1 with TRDJ1; D is undetermined. The CDR3 covers 11 residues. Germline V gene data show CDR1 as TSWWSYY and CDR2 as QGS. The CDR3 protein is CALGRDLKPIF. CDR3 DNA: TGTGCTCTTGGTCGAGATCTTAAACCCATCTTT.

The V call is TRDV1, the J call TRDJ1, with TRDD3 identical over 13 bases. Trimming cost V 2 bases and J 7 bases; bases outside gene matches: 19. Germline V CDR1 and CDR2: TSWWSYY, QGS. The CDR3 loop spans 20 amino acids. Written as DNA, the CDR3 is TGTGCTCTTGGGGAATCCCCTACGTTCTGTACTGGGGGATACGAAGGTAAACTCATCTTT. It yields the protein CALGESPTFCTGGYEGKLIF.

This clone showed up just a few times. This chain joins TRDV1 and TRDJ1; D is ambiguous. This CDR3 region has 15 residues. V was cut by 0 bases and J by 1 base, with 9 bases left in between. The germline V gene encodes CDR1 TSWWSYY and CDR2 QGS. CDR3 sequence reads: CALGELPDATDKLIF. CDR3 DNA: TGTGCTCTTGGGGAACTTCCCGATGCCACCGATAAACTCATCTTT.

The chain recombines TRDV1 with TRDJ1; 11 nucleotides agree with TRDD3. Looked up from germline, CDR1 is TSWWSYY and CDR2 is QGS. CDR3 length: 25 residues. Germline trimming cut 1 base from V and 0 bases from J; bases unmatched to any gene: 28. The CDR3 nucleotides read TGTGCTCTTGGGGAACACCCCTCGTCTCCTTCCTTTCCTTGGGGGATACGCTTGAACACCGATAAACTCATCTTT. Translating it yields CALGEHPSSPSFPWGIRLNTDKLIF.

This clone was seen a handful of times. The chain links TRDV1 to TRDJ1, with TRDD3 matching 9 bases. Germline CDR1 reads TSWWSYY; CDR2 reads QGS. The CDR3 extends over 25 amino acids. V shed 2 bases and J 4 bases; nucleotides not matched to a gene: 35. Here the CDR3 reads CALGESPPLQGIRMRNLRARDKLIF. The CDR3 DNA reads TGTGCTCTTGGGGAATCGCCCCCCCTACAGGGGATACGCATGAGAAACCTTCGGGCCCGCGATAAACTCATCTTT.

The chain uses TRDV1 and TRDJ1, with a tentative D call TRDD2 (6 bases). This CDR3 region has 15 residues. Trimming pared 5 bases from V and 1 base from J, leaving 14 bases between. Germline V gives CDR1 TSWWSYY, CDR2 QGS. The CDR3 loop reads CALGFLPRLTDKLIF. The CDR3 DNA follows: TGTGCTCTTGGGTTCCTTCCGCGCCTCACCGATAAACTCATCTTT.

The rearrangement uses TRDV1 and TRDJ1; 11 bases are shared with TRDD3. V lost 0 bases and J lost 2; bases outside the gene matches: 11. The CDR3 extends over 19 amino acids. Per the germline V gene, CDR1 is TSWWSYY and CDR2 is QGS. This CDR3 is CALGELHSLGDTLTDKLIF. CDR3 in DNA: TGTGCTCTTGGGGAACTCCATTCCTTGGGGGATACGCTTACCGATAAACTCATCTTT.